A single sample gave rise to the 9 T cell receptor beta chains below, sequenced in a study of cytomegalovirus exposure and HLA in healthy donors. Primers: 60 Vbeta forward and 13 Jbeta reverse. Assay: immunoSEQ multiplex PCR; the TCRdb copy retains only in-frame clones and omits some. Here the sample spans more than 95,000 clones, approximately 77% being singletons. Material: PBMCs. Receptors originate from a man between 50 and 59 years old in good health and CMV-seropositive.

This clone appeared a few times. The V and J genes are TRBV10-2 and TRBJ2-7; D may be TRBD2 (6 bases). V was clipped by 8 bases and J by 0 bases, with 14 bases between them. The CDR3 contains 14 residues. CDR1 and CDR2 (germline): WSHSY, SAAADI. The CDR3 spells CASGSGLTSYEQYF. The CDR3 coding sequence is TGCGCCAGCGGGAGCGGGCTGACCTCCTACGAGCAGTACTTC.

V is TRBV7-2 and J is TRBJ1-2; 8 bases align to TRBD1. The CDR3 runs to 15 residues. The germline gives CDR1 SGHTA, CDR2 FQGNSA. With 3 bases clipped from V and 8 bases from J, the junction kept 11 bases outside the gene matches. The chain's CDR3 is CASSFTTGEGRGYTF. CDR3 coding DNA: TGTGCCAGCAGCTTCACGACAGGGGAGGGTAGGGGCTACACCTTC.

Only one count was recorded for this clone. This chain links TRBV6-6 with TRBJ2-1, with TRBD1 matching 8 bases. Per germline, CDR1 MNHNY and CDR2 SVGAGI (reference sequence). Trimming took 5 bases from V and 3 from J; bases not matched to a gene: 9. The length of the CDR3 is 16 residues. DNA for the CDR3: TGTGCCAGCAGTGGACAGGGAAGGGAAGGCTACAATGAGCAGTTCTTC. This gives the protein CASSGQGREGYNEQFF.

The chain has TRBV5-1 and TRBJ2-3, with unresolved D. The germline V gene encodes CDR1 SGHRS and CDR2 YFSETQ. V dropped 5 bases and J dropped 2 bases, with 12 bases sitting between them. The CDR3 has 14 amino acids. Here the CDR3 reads CASSSLPSTDTQYF. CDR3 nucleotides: TGCGCCAGCAGTAGCCTTCCCTCCACAGATACGCAGTATTTT.

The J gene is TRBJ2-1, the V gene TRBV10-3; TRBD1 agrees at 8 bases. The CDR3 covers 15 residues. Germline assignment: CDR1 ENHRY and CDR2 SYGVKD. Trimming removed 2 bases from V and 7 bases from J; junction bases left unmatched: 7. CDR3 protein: CAISENQGAGNEQFF. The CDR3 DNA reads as TGTGCCATCAGTGAGAACCAGGGGGCGGGTAATGAGCAGTTCTTC.

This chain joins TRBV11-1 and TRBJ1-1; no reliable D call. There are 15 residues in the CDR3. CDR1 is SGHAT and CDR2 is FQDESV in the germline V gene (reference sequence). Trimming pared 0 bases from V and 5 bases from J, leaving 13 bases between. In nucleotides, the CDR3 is TGTGCCAGCAGCTTAGCGTCCGTCTCGGGGACTGAAGCTTTCTTT. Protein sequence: CASSLASVSGTEAFF.

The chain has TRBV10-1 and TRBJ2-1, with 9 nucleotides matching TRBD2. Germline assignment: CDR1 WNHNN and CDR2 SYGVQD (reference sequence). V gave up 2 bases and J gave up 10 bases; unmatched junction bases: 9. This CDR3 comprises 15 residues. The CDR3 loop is CASSELPSGVGEQFF. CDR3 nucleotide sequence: TGCGCCAGCAGTGAGCTGCCTAGCGGGGTAGGGGAGCAGTTCTTC.

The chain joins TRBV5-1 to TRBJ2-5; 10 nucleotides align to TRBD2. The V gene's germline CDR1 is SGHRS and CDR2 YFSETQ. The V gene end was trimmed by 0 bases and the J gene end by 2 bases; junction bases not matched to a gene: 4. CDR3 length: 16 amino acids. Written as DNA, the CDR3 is TGCGCCAGCAGCTTGGGCCTAGCGGGAGTTCAAGAGACCCAGTACTTC. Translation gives CASSLGLAGVQETQYF.

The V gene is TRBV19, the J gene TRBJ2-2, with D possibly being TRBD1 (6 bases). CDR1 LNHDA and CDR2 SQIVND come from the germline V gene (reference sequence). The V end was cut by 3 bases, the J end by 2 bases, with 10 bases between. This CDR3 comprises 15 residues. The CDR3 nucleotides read TGTGCCAGTAGTATTGGGACACTTAACACCGGGGAGCTGTTTTTT. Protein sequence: CASSIGTLNTGELFF.